This TCR beta chain was documented in a study of T cell repertoires in cytomegalovirus infection. Study details: Public TCR beta signatures indicated both CMV infection and matching HLA type. Study results and caveats: Carriage of CMV together with the relevant HLA was identifiable through cumulative public TCR beta family frequency.

In the case of this clonotype: Its antigen is not identified.

This CDR3 spans 18 amino acids. Germline assignment: CDR1 MDHEN and CDR2 SYDVKM. The V segment lost 8 bases and the J segment 1 base; nucleotides outside the gene matches: 18. TCRdb reprocessed the reads via MiXCR and lists one record per CDR3 protein. This table has fewer than 200,000 distinct CDR3 sequences, more than 9% appearing once. The clonotype was recovered from a human donor in good health (CMV status not recorded). Some clones in this sample may be carry-over from other donors' samples. The V gene is TRBV28, the J gene TRBJ1-1; 8 nucleotides line up with TRBD1. The sample consisted of PBMCs. CDR3 coding DNA: TGTGCCAGCCGATCGAATCTGGCGACAGGGGCCGGGAACACTGAAGCTTTCTTT. Amino acids: CASRSNLATGAGNTEAFF.